Listed below are T cell receptor beta chains from one sample, sequenced in a study of CD8 T cells in ankylosing spondylitis. From the 5' RACE reads, TCRdb called clonotypes with MiXCR, one entry per CDR3 protein. The sample contains 100,000 to 150,000 distinct CDR3 sequences, 6.5% to 9% of which appear only once. Sequencing was carried out using blood, either unsorted or a sorted T cell fraction (not recorded which). The receptors shown here come from a male donor with ankylosing spondylitis or in good health (not recorded which). Both conserved end residues are part of each CDR3. The D gene is left open where the match is weak. A row's size may be missing; if present it is once, few, many or a size class.

CASSLAGQQSEKLFF TGTGCCAGCAGCTTAGCGGGACAGCAAAGTGAAAAACTGTTTTTT TRBD1 TRBJ1-4 many TRBV7-2
CASVRSGEDTQYF TGTGCCAGCGTTAGGTCTGGTGAGGATACGCAGTATTTT . TRBJ2-3 many TRBV11-2
CASSLMSSGIDEQFF TGTGCCAGCAGCTTAATGTCAAGCGGGATAGATGAGCAGTTCTTC TRBD2 TRBJ2-1 few TRBV7-3
CASSVVAPEQFF TGTGCCAGCAGCGTAGTAGCGCCTGAGCAGTTCTTC . TRBJ2-1 . TRBV9
CASATIGDIRQETQYF TGTGCCAGCGCCACTATCGGGGATATCCGCCAAGAGACCCAGTACTTC . TRBJ2-5 few TRBV28
CASSWEQRNIQYF TGTGCCAGCAGCTGGGAACAGAGAAACATTCAGTACTTC . TRBJ2-4 few TRBV5-5
CASSPTGESTDTQYF TGTGCCAGCAGCCCAACAGGGGAAAGCACAGATACGCAGTATTTT TRBD1 TRBJ2-3 . TRBV7-6
CASSPARGANGYTF TGTGCCAGCAGCCCTGCTAGGGGGGCTAATGGCTACACCTTC . TRBJ1-2 many TRBV5-5
CAISRQGSTDTEAFF TGTGCCATCAGTAGACAGGGTTCGACCGACACTGAAGCTTTCTTT TRBD1 TRBJ1-1 few TRBV10-3
CASSDRTGGGYTF TGTGCCAGCAGCGACAGGACAGGGGGGGGCTACACCTTC TRBD1 TRBJ1-2 many TRBV9
CATSDGKDTQYF TGTGCCACCAGTGATGGTAAGGATACGCAGTATTTT . TRBJ2-3 many TRBV24-1
CASAPSGVTSTDTQYF TGTGCCAGCGCCCCGAGCGGGGTTACTAGCACAGATACGCAGTATTTT TRBD2 TRBJ2-3 . TRBV3-1
CASSQSGQGAKNSPLHF TGCGCCAGCAGCCAATCGGGCCAGGGGGCAAAGAATTCACCCCTCCACTTT TRBD1 TRBJ1-6 many TRBV5-1
CASSLQMPSSGGARYEQFF TGCGCCAGCAGCTTGCAAATGCCTAGTAGCGGGGGGGCCAGGTATGAGCAGTTCTTC TRBD2 TRBJ2-1 many TRBV5-1
CASSPSGTSGRVYNEQFF TGTGCCAGCAGCCCCTCCGGGACTAGCGGGAGGGTCTACAATGAGCAGTTCTTC TRBD2 TRBJ2-1 many TRBV11-2
CATSTPQTGGNGYTF TGTGCCACCAGCACTCCCCAGACAGGGGGTAATGGCTACACCTTC TRBD1 TRBJ1-2 many TRBV15
CASSGLRGHQHF TGTGCCAGCAGCGGCCTGCGGGGGCACCAGCATTTT . TRBJ1-5 many TRBV5-5
CASSPLAGEAYNEQFF TGCGCCAGCAGCCCCCTAGCGGGAGAGGCCTACAATGAGCAGTTCTTC TRBD2 TRBJ2-1 many TRBV5-1
CASSLTGFRTEAFF TGTGCCAGCAGCTTGACAGGGTTTCGCACTGAAGCTTTCTTT . TRBJ1-1 many TRBV5-6
CASSFRSGGLGDTQYF TGTGCCAGCAGCTTCAGATCAGGGGGGCTGGGAGATACGCAGTATTTT . TRBJ2-3 many TRBV7-3
CSVEDLVGRNYGYTF TGCAGCGTTGAAGATTTAGTCGGCAGGAACTATGGCTACACCTTC . TRBJ1-2 many TRBV29-1
CASSLTPLDGGNQPQHF TGTGCCAGCAGCTTGACACCGCTTGATGGGGGCAATCAGCCCCAGCATTTT . TRBJ1-5 many TRBV5-8
CASSLEVGTYEQYF TGTGCCAGCAGCTTAGAGGTGGGGACCTACGAGCAGTACTTC . TRBJ2-7 many TRBV7-9
CSERTAYNEQFF TGCAGCGAGCGAACAGCCTACAATGAGCAGTTCTTC . TRBJ2-1 many TRBV29-1
CASNEASPSGANVLTF TGTGCCAGCAATGAGGCAAGTCCCTCTGGGGCCAACGTCCTGACTTTC . TRBJ2-6 many TRBV6-2/TRBV6-3
CASSLGDRVDNEQFF TGCGCCAGCAGCTTGGGGGACAGGGTCGACAATGAGCAGTTCTTC TRBD1 TRBJ2-1 many TRBV5-1
CASSLAGIQYF TGTGCCAGCAGCTTAGCCGGGATTCAGTACTTC . TRBJ2-7 many TRBV7-2
CASSSLAGGTDTQYF TGTGCCAGCAGCTCCCTAGCGGGGGGCACAGATACGCAGTATTTT TRBD2 TRBJ2-3 many TRBV7-9
CATSRDWVARDSNQPQHF TGTGCCACCAGCAGAGATTGGGTGGCTAGGGATAGCAATCAGCCCCAGCATTTT . TRBJ1-5 many TRBV15
CASSSGNSYEQYF TGTGCCAGCAGTAGCGGGAACTCCTACGAGCAGTACTTC TRBD2 TRBJ2-7 many TRBV7-6
CASSASGTVNSPLHF TGTGCCAGCAGCGCCTCCGGGACAGTTAATTCACCCCTCCACTTT TRBD1 TRBJ1-6 many TRBV7-2
CASRPRDTASETQYF TGTGCCAGCAGACCCCGGGATACCGCGTCGGAGACCCAGTACTTC . TRBJ2-5 many TRBV6-2/TRBV6-3
CASGLVTSGGTDTQYF TGTGCTAGTGGTTTGGTAACTAGCGGTGGCACAGATACGCAGTATTTT TRBD2 TRBJ2-3 . TRBV12-5
CSARVSRGSGELFF TGCAGTGCTAGAGTCTCGCGGGGGTCGGGGGAGCTGTTTTTT TRBD2 TRBJ2-2 many TRBV20-1
CSVERLENTGELFF TGCAGCGTTGAAAGACTAGAGAACACCGGGGAGCTGTTTTTT . TRBJ2-2 . TRBV29-1
CASSLSVGGSGTEAFF TGTGCCAGCAGCCTTAGCGTGGGGGGCTCGGGCACTGAAGCTTTCTTT . TRBJ1-1 many TRBV12-3/TRBV12-4
CSVELVAPNSPLHF TGCAGCGTTGAATTGGTGGCACCCAATTCACCCCTCCACTTT . TRBJ1-6 . TRBV29-1
CSVDGFQETQYF TGCAGCGTTGATGGATTCCAAGAGACCCAGTACTTC . TRBJ2-5 many TRBV29-1
CASSLRLRLAEKGYEQYF TGCGCCAGCAGCTTGCGTCTTAGACTAGCGGAGAAAGGCTACGAGCAGTACTTC TRBD2 TRBJ2-7 many TRBV5-1
CASSPLFREQFF TGTGCCAGCAGCCCCCTGTTCCGTGAGCAGTTCTTC . TRBJ2-1 many TRBV7-2
CASSLGGTSLSDEQFF TGCGCCAGCAGCTTGGGAGGGACTAGTCTCTCGGATGAGCAGTTCTTC TRBD2 TRBJ2-1 many TRBV5-1
CAISESVETQYF TGTGCCATCAGTGAGTCCGTAGAGACCCAGTACTTC . TRBJ2-5 many TRBV10-3
CASSLAYLAASYEQYF TGTGCCAGCAGCTTAGCGTACCTTGCGGCCTCCTACGAGCAGTACTTC . TRBJ2-7 many TRBV7-2
CAIALTGTSGVGSYNEQFF TGTGCCATCGCACTTACCGGGACTAGCGGGGTAGGGTCCTACAATGAGCAGTTCTTC TRBD2 TRBJ2-1 many TRBV10-3
CSARDLSGISYEQYF TGCAGTGCTAGAGATTTGAGCGGGATCTCCTACGAGCAGTACTTC TRBD2 TRBJ2-7 many TRBV20-1
CASSSIQGLNTGELFF TGCGCCAGCAGCTCCATACAGGGACTTAACACCGGGGAGCTGTTTTTT . TRBJ2-2 many TRBV5-1